The clone carrying this T cell receptor (beta chain) was detected many times. Clones were sequenced by immunoSEQ multiplex PCR, and TCRdb holds only the in-frame ones, with some missing. Of 96,000 or so clones in the sample, approximately 80% are singletons; the top ten hold less than 6%. These data come from a study of blood T cell repertoires in COVID-19. While infection was still active, Seattle patients were enrolled and then followed longitudinally. Germline loops: CDR1 SGDLS, CDR2 YYNGEE. With 4 bases clipped from V and 7 bases from J, the junction kept 8 bases outside the gene matches. The CDR3 runs to 15 residues.

The sample was peripheral blood. The receptor was isolated from a man of 80 years or more with COVID-19, enrolled during active disease. The chain links TRBV9 to TRBJ1-6; TRBD1 matches at 7 bases. As DNA, the CDR3 is TGTGCCAGCAGCATAAGGGACAGACAAAATTCACCCCTCCACTTT. It yields the protein CASSIRDRQNSPLHF.